Presented here are 29 T cell receptor beta chains from one specimen sequenced in a study of blood T cell repertoires in COVID-19. Profiling relied on immunoSEQ multiplex PCR, and the TCRdb table lists in-frame clones only, not all of them. The sample consists of approximately 250,000 clones, approximately 88% of them appearing once. The sequenced sample consisted of PBMCs or T cells enriched from blood (not recorded which). All receptors come from a woman aged 40 to 50 with acute COVID-19.

V usage is TRBV7-9 and J usage is TRBJ2-7; 7 bases are a match to TRBD1. Germline V gives CDR1 SEHNR, CDR2 FQNEAQ (reference sequence). CDR3 size: 15 residues. The trim removed 5 bases at V and 3 bases at J, leaving 10 bases unmatched. The CDR3 sequence: CASSPTGLQSYEQYF. In DNA, the CDR3 is TGTGCCAGCAGCCCGACAGGGCTACAAAGCTACGAGCAGTACTTC.

The chain carries TRBV24-1 and TRBJ1-2; D gene unclear. CDR3 length equals 15 residues. Trimming stripped 3 bases from V and 5 bases from J, with 15 bases between. Germline V gene data show CDR1 as KGHDR and CDR2 as SFDVKD. The DNA of the CDR3 is TGTGCCACCAGTGATCCGACTACGGCCCCGTATGGCTACACCTTC. This encodes CATSDPTTAPYGYTF.

The chain couples TRBV7-6 to TRBJ2-5; 9 nucleotides agree with TRBD2. The V gene end was trimmed by 2 bases and the J gene end by 4 bases; junction bases not matched to a gene: 2. The CDR3 consists of 14 residues. Germline lookup yields CDR1 SGHVS and CDR2 FNYEAQ. The CDR3 region is CASSLISGGETQYF. CDR3 sequence (DNA): TGTGCCAGCAGCTTAATTAGCGGGGGAGAGACCCAGTACTTC.

This chain connects TRBV5-1 to TRBJ1-3; possibly TRBD1 for D (5 bases). Germline CDR1 and CDR2: SGHRS and YFSETQ. The CDR3 loop spans 14 amino acids. Trimming removed 0 bases at V and 4 bases at J, with 8 bases between. The CDR3 protein is CASSLAGYGNTIYF. As DNA, the CDR3 is TGCGCCAGCAGCTTGGCAGGGTACGGAAACACCATATATTTT.

The V gene is TRBV14, the J gene TRBJ2-1; 7 bases align to TRBD2. The CDR3 loop spans 15 amino acids. The V segment lost 4 bases and the J segment 9 bases; nucleotides outside the gene matches: 12. In germline, CDR1 is SGHDN, CDR2 FVKESK. The CDR3 region is CASSLGGSWGGEQFF. Here the CDR3 DNA reads TGTGCCAGCAGCCTAGGCGGAAGCTGGGGGGGTGAGCAGTTCTTC.

The rearrangement uses TRBV4-1 and TRBJ2-2, with a possible D match to TRBD2 (6 bases). The CDR3 runs to 15 residues. V was trimmed by 7 bases and J by 5 bases, leaving 17 bases between them. CDR1 MGHRA and CDR2 YSYEKL come from the germline V gene. The CDR3 reads CASTSDGSGTGELFF. CDR3 nucleotides: TGCGCCAGCACTTCGGACGGGAGCGGTACCGGGGAGCTGTTTTTT.

The V gene is TRBV19, the J gene TRBJ2-1, with unresolved D. The CDR3 runs 13 residues. In germline, CDR1 is LNHDA, CDR2 SQIVND (reference sequence). V dropped 3 bases and J dropped 4 bases, with 7 bases sitting between them. The CDR3 loop reads CASSISLYNEQFF. The CDR3 bases are TGTGCCAGTAGTATTTCACTATACAATGAGCAGTTCTTC. Filled out from reference TRBV19 and TRBJ2-1, the complete variable domain reads DGGITQSPKYLFRKEGQNVTLSCEQNLNHDAMYWYRQDPGQGLRLIYYSQIVNDFQKGDIAEGYSVSREKKESFPLTVTSAQKNPTAFYLCASSISLYNEQFFGPGTRLTVL.

V is TRBV6-4 and J is TRBJ1-3; a possible D gene is TRBD1 (5 bases). Per germline, CDR1 MRHNA and CDR2 SNTAGT. V lost 8 bases to trimming and J lost 0 bases, with 20 bases between them. The CDR3 sequence is 17 residues long. CDR3 sequence reads: CASRTLLQALSGNTIYF. CDR3 in DNA: TGTGCCAGCCGGACCCTCCTACAGGCCCTCTCTGGAAACACCATATATTTT.

This chain connects TRBV29-1 to TRBJ2-1; 12 bases fit TRBD2. There are 14 residues in the CDR3. J lost 8 bases, V lost 4 bases, and 6 bases had no gene match. In germline, CDR1 is SQVTM, CDR2 ANQGSEA. The CDR3, as DNA: TGCAGCGTTGGACTAGCGGGAGTTGTTGATGAGCAGTTCTTC. Its protein product is CSVGLAGVVDEQFF.

The chain recombines TRBV2 with TRBJ2-7; D is perhaps TRBD2 (6 bases). CDR1 is SNHLY, CDR2 FYNNEI, per germline. The CDR3 is 15 amino acids. Trimming left V 5 bases short and J 1 base short, with 15 bases between. The CDR3 is CASSRGGSSSYEQYF. The DNA for the CDR3 is TGTGCCAGCAGTAGGGGAGGCAGCAGTTCCTACGAGCAGTACTTC.

V gene TRBV18 combines with J gene TRBJ2-2, with 10 bases matching TRBD1. The CDR3 is made up of 14 amino acids. Losses at the gene ends were 4 bases for V and 6 bases for J; bases not matched to a gene: 2. The germline gives CDR1 KGHSH, CDR2 LQKENI. CDR3 coding DNA: TGTGCCAGCTCACTCGGACAGGGGGCCGGGGAGCTGTTTTTT. Residues: CASSLGQGAGELFF.

The V call is TRBV6-2 or TRBV6-3, the J call TRBJ1-5; possibly TRBD1 for D (6 bases). Germline V CDR1 and CDR2: MNHEY, SVGEGT. V lost 0 bases and J lost 4, with 13 bases in between. The CDR3 runs to 16 residues. CDR3 in DNA: TGTGCCAGCAGTTACTCCTACAGGGAAAGAAATCAGCCCCAGCATTTT. This encodes CASSYSYRERNQPQHF.

This clone was seen more than once but under ten times. This chain uses TRBV19 with TRBJ1-5; 7 nucleotides agree with TRBD1. V gave up 5 bases and J gave up 3 bases; unmatched junction bases: 7. Germline CDR1 is LNHDA and CDR2 is SQIVND (reference sequence). The CDR3 has 15 residues. Here the CDR3 reads CASSSDRANNQPQHF. In DNA, the CDR3 is TGTGCCAGTAGTTCCGACAGGGCGAACAATCAGCCCCAGCATTTT.

The V and J genes are TRBV30 and TRBJ1-5, with a weak D call TRBD1 (5 bases). Trimming left V 3 bases short and J 3 bases short, with 15 bases between. CDR3 length: 15 amino acids. Germline lookup yields CDR1 GTSNPN and CDR2 SVGIG (reference sequence). The CDR3 DNA is TGTGCCTGGAGCACCGGGACTTCAATCAATCAGCCCCAGCATTTT. Amino acid sequence: CAWSTGTSINQPQHF.

J is TRBJ2-7 and V is TRBV7-9; the D gene is possibly TRBD1 (5 bases). Germline V gene data show CDR1 as SEHNR and CDR2 as FQNEAQ (reference sequence). Trimming stripped 5 bases from V and 4 bases from J, with 12 bases between. This CDR3 spans 13 amino acids. The CDR3 coding sequence is TGTGCCAGCAGCCGAGGCAGGGTTTACGAGCAGTACGTC. Amino acids: CASSRGRVYEQYV.

The chain links TRBV28 to TRBJ1-6; no firm D call. Germline V gene data show CDR1 as MDHEN and CDR2 as SYDVKM. The V end lost 4 bases, the J end lost 15 bases, and 13 bases lay between the germline ends. CDR3 length: 12 residues. CDR3 DNA sequence: TGTGCCAGCAGTTCCTCGACTGCGCACCTCCACTTT. Its translation is CASSSSTAHLHF.

This clone was picked up one time. Germline is not matched at one junction end, which may reflect a read error. The chain joins TRBV28 to TRBJ2-2; D is possibly TRBD2 (5 bases). Germline lookup yields CDR1 MDHEN and CDR2 SYDVKM. CDR3 length: 14 amino acids. CDR3 in amino acids: CATGLVQNTEELFF. The CDR3, as DNA: TGTGCCACGGGGTTGGTCCAGAACACCGAGGAGCTGTTTTTT.

This sequence joins TRBV27 and TRBJ1-6, with 9 bases lining up with TRBD1. From germline, CDR1 is MNHEY and CDR2 SMNVEV (reference sequence). The trim removed 7 bases at V and 8 bases at J, leaving 3 bases unmatched. The length of the CDR3 is 13 residues. The CDR3 loop is CASTRTGDSPLHF. The CDR3 bases are TGTGCCAGCACAAGGACAGGGGATTCACCCCTCCACTTT.

The rearrangement joins TRBV5-6 to TRBJ1-2, with TRBD1 identical over 7 bases. The CDR3 runs to 13 residues. Germline CDR1 and CDR2: SGHDT and YYEEEE. V lost 0 bases to trimming and J lost 9 bases; unmatched junction nucleotides: 5. The CDR3 DNA sequence: TGTGCCAGCAGCTTGGGGCAGGGGGGACGCTACACCTTC. This encodes CASSLGQGGRYTF. Full variable domain (rest looked up from reference TRBV5-6 and TRBJ1-2): DAGVTQSPTHLIKTRGQQVTLRCSPKSGHDTVSWYQQALGQGPQFIFQYYEEEERQRGNFPDRFSGHQFPNYSSELNVNALLLGDSALYLCASSLGQGGRYTFGSGTRLTVV.

J is TRBJ2-2 and V is TRBV24-1; D remains unclear. The CDR3 sequence is 14 residues long. Germline CDR1 KGHDR, CDR2 SFDVKD. Between the trimmed V and J ends, which lost 7 bases and 7 bases, there was a span of 15 bases. The CDR3 sequence: CATRSQYKDGELFF. CDR3 sequence (DNA): TGTGCCACCAGATCACAGTACAAAGACGGGGAGCTGTTTTTT.

The chain carries TRBV10-3 and TRBJ1-1; D unclear. The CDR3 contains 13 residues. V was shortened by 2 bases and J by 2 bases, with 6 bases between the two germline ends. CDR1 is ENHRY, CDR2 SYGVKD, per germline. DNA of the CDR3: TGTGCCATCAGTGAGCGTGTAAACACTGAAGCTTTCTTT. As protein: CAISERVNTEAFF.

The V call is TRBV19, the J call TRBJ1-1; D is ambiguous. V was clipped by 6 bases and J by 2 bases, with 7 bases between them. Germline V gene lookup returns CDR1 LNHDA and CDR2 SQIVND (reference sequence). This CDR3 region has 12 residues. The CDR3 sequence is CASRAVNTEAFF. The CDR3 DNA follows: TGTGCCAGTAGAGCTGTCAACACTGAAGCTTTCTTT.

The chain combines TRBV9 with TRBJ1-1; D is unclear. Germline CDR1 SGDLS, CDR2 YYNGEE. Deletions cut 1 base from V and 4 bases from J, with 17 bases between. The CDR3 loop spans 16 amino acids. The CDR3 here is CASSVSVGSAGTEAFF. DNA for the CDR3: TGTGCCAGCAGCGTAAGCGTTGGATCAGCGGGCACTGAAGCTTTCTTT.

V gene TRBV18 combines with J gene TRBJ2-2, with 9 bases identical to TRBD2. V trimming: 2 bases; J trimming: 3 bases; junction bases outside the gene matches: 4. This CDR3 has 16 residues. The germline V gene has CDR1 KGHSH and CDR2 LQKENI. DNA for the CDR3: TGTGCCAGCTCACCAATAGCGGGAGCGGACACCGGGGAGCTGTTTTTT. Translation: CASSPIAGADTGELFF.

This rearrangement joins TRBV7-9 to TRBJ2-7, with a tentative D call TRBD2 (6 bases). The CDR3 loop spans 14 amino acids. Germline CDR1 reads SEHNR; CDR2 reads FQNEAQ (reference sequence). With 6 bases removed from V and 2 bases from J, the gap between germline ends came to 14 bases. This chain's CDR3 is CASRRLVRTYEQYF. In nucleotides, the CDR3 is TGTGCCAGCAGGCGACTAGTACGGACCTACGAGCAGTACTTC.

This clone was recorded a few times. DNA of the CDR3: TGTGCCAGCAGCCTGACAGGGAAAGATAATTCACCCCTCCACTTT. It encodes CASSLTGKDNSPLHF. The chain has TRBV28 and TRBJ1-6; 7 positions agree with TRBD1. The CDR3 totals 15 residues. CDR1 is MDHEN and CDR2 is SYDVKM in the germline V gene. V gave up 6 bases and J gave up 5 bases; unmatched junction bases: 7.

The chain couples TRBV7-2 to TRBJ1-1; no definite D call. V was pared by 1 base and J by 1 base, with 7 bases between. Germline-derived CDR1 and CDR2 are SGHTA and FQGNSA. This CDR3 region has 14 residues. The CDR3 DNA reads TGTGCCAGCAGCTTAGGACTTACGAACACTGAAGCTTTCTTT. Translated: CASSLGLTNTEAFF.

This clone has more than one count but fewer than ten. The chain combines TRBV10-3 with TRBJ2-1; 8 positions match TRBD2. CDR3 length equals 14 residues. Germline loops: CDR1 ENHRY, CDR2 SYGVKD. The V gene end was trimmed by 4 bases and the J gene end by 5 bases; junction bases not matched to a gene: 4. The CDR3 DNA reads as TGTGCCATCAGTGCGATAGCGGGGCACAATGAGCAGTTCTTC. It yields the protein CAISAIAGHNEQFF.

The chain carries TRBV6-2 or TRBV6-3 and TRBJ1-5; 11 bases align to TRBD1. The germline CDR1 and CDR2 sequences are MNHEY and SVGEGT. The V gene end was trimmed by 4 bases and the J gene end by 7 bases; junction bases not matched to a gene: 6. CDR3 length: 15 amino acids. CDR3 residues: CASSWTGGAGQPQHF. Written as DNA, the CDR3 is TGTGCCAGCAGTTGGACAGGGGGCGCGGGGCAGCCCCAGCATTTT.